Listed here are 4 T cell receptor beta chains from one sample, sequenced in a study of OX40 agonist ivuxolimab in advanced cancers. The table came from immunoSEQ multiplex PCR; TCRdb's copy has only in-frame clones and leaves some out. This sample carries tens of thousands of clones, roughly nine tenths of them seen once, and the ten largest clones take under 0.4%. Sequenced here: CD4+ or CD8+ T cells sorted from blood, sampled in a trial of the OX40 agonist ivuxolimab. These receptors all come from an adult with an advanced solid tumor such as melanoma, head and neck, liver or kidney cancer.

The chain's CDR3 is CASSFGLRGTEDTQYF. CDR3 DNA: TGTGCCAGCAGCTTCGGTTTGAGGGGGACAGAAGATACGCAGTATTTT. The chain recombines TRBV5-5 with TRBJ2-3, with 7 bases lining up with TRBD1. Trimming took 2 bases from V and 5 from J; bases not matched to a gene: 11. Per the germline V gene, CDR1 is SGHKS and CDR2 is YYEKEE (reference sequence). The CDR3 length is 16 residues.

The V call is TRBV5-1, the J call TRBJ2-3; 12 bases match TRBD2. Trimming at V came to 0 bases and at J to 7 bases, leaving 12 bases not matched to a gene. The CDR3 spans 18 residues. Germline V gene sequence: CDR1 SGHRS, CDR2 YFSETQ. The CDR3, as DNA: TGCGCCAGCAGCTTGGGGGCCCTAGCGGGAGGGCTCACGAATACGCAGTATTTT. It codes for CASSLGALAGGLTNTQYF.

V and J are TRBV7-2 and TRBJ2-1; no definite D call. V lost 3 bases to trimming and J lost 7 bases, with 4 bases between them. The CDR3 loop spans 11 amino acids. Germline CDR1 and CDR2: SGHTA and FQGNSA. In DNA form, the CDR3 reads TGTGCCAGCAGCTTGAGAAATGAGCAGTTCTTC. Translated: CASSLRNEQFF.

The chain is built from TRBV19 and TRBJ1-5, with TRBD1 matching over 7 bases. The J segment lost 3 bases and the V segment lost 8 bases, leaving 7 bases of the junction unmatched. The CDR3 is 14 amino acids. The germline V gene encodes CDR1 LNHDA and CDR2 SQIVND (reference sequence). CDR3 residues: CASGRDSFNQPQHF. DNA for the CDR3: TGTGCCAGTGGAAGGGACAGCTTCAATCAGCCCCAGCATTTT.